Below are 32 T cell receptor beta chains sequenced from a single sample in a study of beta chain features in type 1 diabetes. Expressed TCRB transcripts were sequenced after all isolated RNA was converted to cDNA. The method was immunoSEQ multiplex PCR; TCRdb's version includes in-frame clones alone and lacks a portion of them. The sample consists of 970,000 or so clones, 17% of them appearing once. The sequenced sample consisted of naive CD4+ T cells from blood. The receptors were gathered from a young woman in good health.

The rearrangement uses TRBV28 and TRBJ1-2; no firm D call. Trimming shortened V by 4 bases and J by 6 bases, and 12 bases separated the two germline ends. The CDR3 totals 13 residues. Germline-derived CDR1 and CDR2 are MDHEN and SYDVKM. CDR3 DNA: TGTGCCAGCAGTTCCCCGGGATTCAATGGCTACACCTTC. Its translation: CASSSPGFNGYTF.

There are a few counts of this clone. The chain uses TRBV7-2 and TRBJ2-5; D is undetermined. The CDR3 totals 14 residues. Germline V gene sequence: CDR1 SGHTA, CDR2 FQGNSA. V gave up 2 bases and J gave up 2 bases, with 9 bases separating them. The CDR3 DNA reads as TGTGCCAGCAGCTTAACAGCGTCGCAAGAGACCCAGTACTTC. Its protein product is CASSLTASQETQYF.

This clone was seen a handful of times. The chain employs TRBV11-2 and TRBJ2-5; D may be TRBD1 (5 bases). CDR3 length: 17 residues. Germline CDR1 is SGHAT and CDR2 is FQNNGV. Trimming pared 5 bases from V and 5 bases from J, leaving 24 bases between. Here the CDR3 reads CASSRRTIEVMSETQYF. The CDR3 region has the DNA TGTGCCAGCAGCCGTAGGACAATTGAGGTGATGTCGGAGACCCAGTACTTC.

V and J are TRBV15 and TRBJ2-3, with D possibly matching TRBD2 (5 bases). The germline gives CDR1 LNHNV, CDR2 YYDKDF (reference sequence). The CDR3 contains 16 residues. Trimming took off 1 base at V and 2 bases at J, with 13 bases between the two ends. DNA of the CDR3: TGTGCCACCAGCAGAGGCCGGCGGGCAACCACAGATACGCAGTATTTT. It specifies CATSRGRRATTDTQYF.

In this sample, this clone turned up a few times. CDR3 coding DNA: TGTGCCAGCTCACCACTACTAGCGGGAGCATCCTACGAGCAGTACTTC. It codes for CASSPLLAGASYEQYF. The V gene is TRBV18, the J gene TRBJ2-7; TRBD2 matches 11 bases. The CDR3 loop spans 16 amino acids. V was pared by 1 base and J by 1 base, with 3 bases of the junction left unmatched. CDR1 is KGHSH, CDR2 LQKENI, per germline.

The V and J genes are TRBV7-9 and TRBJ1-1, with a tentative D call TRBD1 (6 bases). V lost 0 bases and J lost 10, with 30 bases in between. In germline, CDR1 is SEHNR, CDR2 FQNEAQ (reference sequence). There are 19 residues in the CDR3. The CDR3 spells CASSLATSSGAGDRVGAFF. CDR3 sequence (DNA): TGTGCCAGCAGCTTAGCCACTTCCTCGGGGGCAGGGGATCGAGTGGGAGCTTTCTTT.

The rearrangement links TRBV7-9 to TRBJ1-4; D not certain. Per germline, CDR1 SEHNR and CDR2 FQNEAQ (reference sequence). The V gene lost 5 bases and the J gene lost 6 bases, with 13 bases spanning the gap. This CDR3 comprises 14 residues. The CDR3 here is CASSIGPEDEKLFF. CDR3 nucleotide sequence: TGTGCCAGCAGCATAGGACCTGAGGATGAAAAACTGTTTTTT.

In this sample, this clone turned up a few times. The chain has TRBV2 and TRBJ1-3, with no clear D. The CDR3 totals 15 residues. Looked up from germline, CDR1 is SNHLY and CDR2 is FYNNEI. V lost 5 bases and J 0 bases, leaving 11 bases between the germline ends. CDR3: CASSLILASGNTIYF. CDR3 nucleotides: TGTGCCAGCAGTCTCATACTTGCCTCTGGAAACACCATATATTTT.

This clone has a handful of counts. The chain carries TRBV28 and TRBJ1-5; possibly TRBD1 for D (5 bases). The V and J ends lost 3 bases and 2 bases respectively, with 8 bases between them. From germline, CDR1 is MDHEN and CDR2 SYDVKM. The CDR3 length is 14 residues. CDR3 protein: CASSLWGGNQPQHF. Written as DNA, the CDR3 is TGTGCCAGCAGTTTGTGGGGCGGCAATCAGCCCCAGCATTTT.

The chain couples TRBV10-3 to TRBJ2-7; D gene uncertain. This CDR3 region has 15 residues. CDR1 is ENHRY and CDR2 is SYGVKD in the germline V gene. Trimming removed 0 bases at V and 1 base at J, with 10 bases between. This CDR3 is CAISESSTLSYEQYF. The CDR3 nucleotides are TGTGCCATCAGTGAGTCGTCTACGCTATCCTACGAGCAGTACTTC.

This clone has more than one count but fewer than ten. The rearrangement links TRBV7-2 to TRBJ2-7; D assignment may be TRBD1 or TRBD2 (5 bases each). The CDR3 contains 14 residues. V shed 3 bases and J shed 4 bases, with 13 bases lying between them. In germline, CDR1 is SGHTA, CDR2 FQGNSA. CDR3 amino acids: CASSFSGPLYEQYF. For the CDR3, the DNA is TGTGCCAGCAGCTTTTCGGGGCCTTTGTACGAGCAGTACTTC.

The chain has TRBV7-9 and TRBJ1-2; the D is unclear. CDR3 length equals 14 residues. Germline V gene lookup returns CDR1 SEHNR and CDR2 FQNEAQ (reference sequence). The ends were cut back, 4 bases at V and 3 bases at J, with 12 bases in the middle. The CDR3 region is CASSSARADYGYTF. As DNA, the CDR3 is TGTGCCAGCAGCTCGGCTAGAGCCGACTATGGCTACACCTTC.

The chain links TRBV10-3 to TRBJ2-1; D is tentatively TRBD1 or TRBD2 (5 bases each). The ends were cut back, 2 bases at V and 5 bases at J, with 10 bases in the middle. CDR1 and CDR2 from the germline V gene are ENHRY and SYGVKD. The length of the CDR3 is 14 residues. The CDR3 region has the DNA TGTGCCATCAGTGAGAGGGGACGGGACAATGAGCAGTTCTTC. It specifies CAISERGRDNEQFF.

This clone showed up just a few times. This sequence joins TRBV5-1 and TRBJ2-7; 9 nucleotides align to TRBD2. CDR1 is SGHRS, CDR2 YFSETQ, per germline. V shed 0 bases, J shed 3 bases, and the junction held 4 bases outside the gene matches. CDR3 length equals 15 residues. The CDR3 DNA reads TGCGCCAGCAGCTTGGTCGCTAGCGGGAACTACGAGCAGTACTTC. Translating gives CASSLVASGNYEQYF.

The chain joins TRBV10-2 to TRBJ2-1, with 12 nucleotides matching TRBD2. The CDR3 is 15 amino acids. Trimming removed 2 bases from V and 9 bases from J; junction bases left unmatched: 5. Germline-derived CDR1 and CDR2 are WSHSY and SAAADI. CDR3 in amino acids: CASSEQLAGGSEQFF. CDR3 DNA sequence: TGCGCCAGCAGTGAGCAACTAGCGGGGGGTAGTGAGCAGTTCTTC.

Only a few counts were recorded for this clone. The V and J genes are TRBV5-1 and TRBJ1-6; weak D call: TRBD1 (6 bases). This CDR3 is 14 amino acids long. CDR1 and CDR2 from the germline V gene are SGHRS and YFSETQ. V lost 4 bases to trimming and J lost 7 bases, with 12 bases between them. DNA for the CDR3: TGCGCCAGCAGCCAGGGACAAGGGAATTCACCCCTCCACTTT. This codes for CASSQGQGNSPLHF.

A remark on this clone: Additional DNA sequences in this sample encode the identical CDR3. The V and J genes are TRBV18 and TRBJ1-1, with D perhaps matching TRBD1 (5 bases). V was pared by 4 bases and J by 1 base, with 7 bases between. Germline V CDR1 and CDR2: KGHSH, LQKENI. CDR3 size: 13 residues. The CDR3 sequence: CASSLGENTEAFF. The CDR3 DNA reads TGTGCCAGCTCACTGGGGGAGAACACTGAAGCTTTCTTT.

The rearrangement uses TRBV5-4 and TRBJ2-5, with D possibly matching TRBD2 (6 bases). Germline CDR1 is SGHNT and CDR2 is YYREEE (reference sequence). The CDR3 runs to 13 residues. With 4 bases removed from V and 1 base from J, the gap between germline ends came to 8 bases. The CDR3 loop is CASSVAAQETQYF. CDR3 nucleotide sequence: TGTGCCAGCAGCGTAGCGGCCCAAGAGACCCAGTACTTC.

This clone was counted between two and nine times. V usage is TRBV15 and J usage is TRBJ2-5, with a weak D call TRBD2 (5 bases). The CDR3 is 15 residues long. With 0 bases removed from V and 4 bases from J, the gap between germline ends came to 12 bases. Germline V gives CDR1 LNHNV, CDR2 YYDKDF (reference sequence). The CDR3 DNA follows: TGTGCCACCAGCAGAGATATCCCTAGCACAGAGACCCAGTACTTC. Translation gives CATSRDIPSTETQYF.

There are a few counts of this clone. The chain links TRBV6-5 to TRBJ2-3, with TRBD2 identical over 7 bases. V trimming: 0 bases; J trimming: 0 bases; junction bases outside the gene matches: 3. The CDR3 runs to 16 residues. In germline, CDR1 is MNHEY, CDR2 SVGAGI. This CDR3 reads CASSYSGGSSTDTQYF. CDR3 nucleotides: TGTGCCAGCAGTTACTCGGGCGGGAGCAGCACAGATACGCAGTATTTT.

The chain joins TRBV4-1 to TRBJ1-1, with D possibly being TRBD1 (6 bases). Trimming removed 3 bases at V and 4 bases at J, with 9 bases between. Germline loops: CDR1 MGHRA, CDR2 YSYEKL. This CDR3 region has 13 residues. The CDR3 here is CASSQEQGTEAFF. CDR3 in DNA: TGCGCCAGCAGCCAGGAACAGGGCACTGAAGCTTTCTTT.

The chain carries TRBV19 and TRBJ1-1; D possibly corresponds to TRBD1 (6 bases). The length of the CDR3 is 15 residues. Per the germline V gene, CDR1 is LNHDA and CDR2 is SQIVND (reference sequence). With 0 bases removed from V and 0 bases from J, the gap between germline ends came to 8 bases. In DNA form, the CDR3 reads TGTGCCAGTAGTATAGATTCAGGGGTGAACACTGAAGCTTTCTTT. As protein: CASSIDSGVNTEAFF.

The rearrangement links TRBV7-6 to TRBJ2-1; possible D gene TRBD2, 5 bases. The CDR3 sequence is 15 residues long. CDR1 and CDR2 from the germline V gene are SGHVS and FNYEAQ. The V and J ends lost 6 bases and 0 bases respectively, with 12 bases between them. The DNA for the CDR3 is TGTGCCAGCAGTTCAACGGAGGTCTCCTACAATGAGCAGTTCTTC. Protein: CASSSTEVSYNEQFF.

The chain couples TRBV9 to TRBJ1-3; D is possibly TRBD1 (6 bases). Germline V gives CDR1 SGDLS, CDR2 YYNGEE. V lost 0 bases, J lost 6 bases, and 16 bases lay in between. The CDR3 spans 16 residues. CDR3 DNA: TGTGCCAGCAGCGTAGTTGGACAGCCCTCCGAAAACACCATATATTTT. Translating gives CASSVVGQPSENTIYF.

On this clone: Distinct nucleotide sequences in the sample also encode this CDR3. The chain joins TRBV18 to TRBJ2-2; D is unresolved. V shed 0 bases and J shed 4 bases, with 3 bases lying between them. This CDR3 comprises 13 residues. Looked up from germline, CDR1 is KGHSH and CDR2 is LQKENI. The CDR3 coding sequence is TGTGCCAGCTCACCACCCGGCACCGGGGAGCTGTTTTTT. Its translation is CASSPPGTGELFF.

A remark on this clone: This same CDR3 is encoded by further DNA sequences in the sample. The chain carries TRBV7-9 and TRBJ1-1; D is undetermined. The CDR3 has 13 residues. V was shortened by 1 base and J by 1 base, with 4 bases between the two germline ends. Looked up from germline, CDR1 is SEHNR and CDR2 is FQNEAQ (reference sequence). As DNA, the CDR3 is TGTGCCAGCAGCTTAGATCGGAACACTGAAGCTTTCTTT. As protein: CASSLDRNTEAFF.

There are a few counts of this clone. The genes are TRBV28 and TRBJ1-2; the D is unclear. The CDR3 spans 15 residues. The V and J ends lost 2 bases and 1 base respectively, with 11 bases between them. The germline gives CDR1 MDHEN, CDR2 SYDVKM. The CDR3 nucleotides read TGTGCCAGCAGTTTAGCCCGGACGGGTAACTATGGCTACACCTTC. Translated, it gives CASSLARTGNYGYTF.

This clone has more than one count but fewer than ten. The V gene is TRBV6-5, the J gene TRBJ1-3; D unresolved. The V and J ends lost 7 bases and 0 bases respectively, with 4 bases between them. The CDR3 extends over 12 amino acids. Germline V gives CDR1 MNHEY, CDR2 SVGAGI. The CDR3 coding sequence is TGTGCCAGCAAAGGCTCTGGAAACACCATATATTTT. Residues: CASKGSGNTIYF.

The chain combines TRBV7-2 with TRBJ2-7; D is unclear. Deletions cut 4 bases from V and 6 bases from J, with 13 bases between. This CDR3 spans 13 amino acids. Germline values: CDR1 SGHTA, CDR2 FQGNSA. In nucleotides, the CDR3 is TGTGCCAGCAGCTCGGGCCCACCCGCCGAGCAGTACTTC. Residues: CASSSGPPAEQYF.

The rearrangement joins TRBV6-1 to TRBJ2-2; 13 bases are shared with TRBD2. Germline CDR1 and CDR2: MNHNS and SASEGT. CDR3 size: 16 residues. J lost 5 bases, V lost 4 bases, and 4 bases had no gene match. DNA for the CDR3: TGTGCCAGCAGTGGGGGGACTAGCGGGAATACCGGGGAGCTGTTTTTT. Amino acids: CASSGGTSGNTGELFF.

This sequence joins TRBV27 and TRBJ2-5, with 14 positions matching TRBD2. The CDR3 spans 16 residues. V was pared by 3 bases and J by 5 bases, with 5 bases of the junction left unmatched. Germline CDR1 reads MNHEY; CDR2 reads SMNVEV (reference sequence). CDR3 bases: TGTGCCAGCAGTTTTGGGACTAGCGGGAGTAGGGAGACCCAGTACTTC. This translates into CASSFGTSGSRETQYF.

The chain combines TRBV10-3 with TRBJ1-1, with D possibly being TRBD1 (5 bases). Per germline, CDR1 ENHRY and CDR2 SYGVKD. The CDR3 contains 13 residues. The V gene lost 0 bases and the J gene lost 8 bases, with 10 bases spanning the gap. The CDR3 spells CAISESTAGEAFF. CDR3 DNA sequence: TGTGCCATCAGTGAGTCGACGGCAGGGGAAGCTTTCTTT.